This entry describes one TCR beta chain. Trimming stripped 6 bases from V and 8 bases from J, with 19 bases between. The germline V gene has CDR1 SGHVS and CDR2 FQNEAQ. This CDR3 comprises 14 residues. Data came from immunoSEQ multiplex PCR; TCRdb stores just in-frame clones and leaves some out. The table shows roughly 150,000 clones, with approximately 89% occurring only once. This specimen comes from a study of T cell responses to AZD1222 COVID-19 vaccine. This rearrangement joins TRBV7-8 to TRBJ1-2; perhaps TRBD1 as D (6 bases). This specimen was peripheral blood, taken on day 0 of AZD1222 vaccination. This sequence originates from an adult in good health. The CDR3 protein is CASSSLTGRGGYTF. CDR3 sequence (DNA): TGTGCCAGCAGTTCTCTAACAGGGAGAGGAGGCTACACCTTC.